Listed here are 25 T cell receptor beta chains from one sample, sequenced in a study of cytomegalovirus exposure and HLA in healthy donors listed by TCRdb under 2017. Library construction relied on the immunoSEQ multiplex PCR assay. A mixture of 60 forward primers for TCR Vbeta segments and 13 reverse primers for TCR Jbeta segments was used in the multiplex PCR. In its TCRdb copy, this immuneACCESS table keeps in-frame sequences only and misses some clones. Where compared with another copy, unresolved V genes explain less than half of these, and the others have no known cause. The sample records 65,000 to 80,000 clones, approximately 69% of which are singletons. Over 7.5% of the sample is held by the ten biggest clonotypes. What was sequenced was PBMCs. The origin of the receptors is a man aged 35 to 55 in good health and CMV-seropositive.

The sample holds a few counts of this clone. This chain connects TRBV14 to TRBJ2-4; 10 nucleotides agree with TRBD2. Per germline, CDR1 SGHDN and CDR2 FVKESK. Trimming took 4 bases from V and 12 from J; bases not matched to a gene: 6. The CDR3 contains 13 residues. CDR3: CASSPRTSGNQYF. CDR3 coding DNA: TGTGCCAGCAGCCCCCGGACTAGCGGTAATCAGTACTTC.

This chain joins TRBV10-3 and TRBJ2-3; tentatively, D is TRBD2 (6 bases). Germline V lookup: CDR1 ENHRY, CDR2 SYGVKD. Between the trimmed V and J ends, which lost 4 bases and 6 bases, there was a span of 11 bases. CDR3 length: 13 amino acids. For the CDR3, the DNA is TGTGCCATCAGTGGAGGTGGGGGGGATACGCAGTATTTT. Translating gives CAISGGGGDTQYF.

The chain carries TRBV28 and TRBJ1-1; 7 bases are shared with TRBD1. Germline V lookup: CDR1 MDHEN, CDR2 SYDVKM. This CDR3 spans 14 amino acids. J gave up 7 bases and V 7 bases, and 12 bases lay outside the gene matches. CDR3 nucleotide sequence: TGTGCCAGCATTAAAGGGGGCTGGATAAATGAAGCTTTCTTT. Its translation: CASIKGGWINEAFF.

The CDR3 DNA sequence: TGTGCCAGCAGTGTGGACGGTCGGGGTGAGCAGTTCTTC. Protein: CASSVDGRGEQFF. V is TRBV27 and J is TRBJ2-1; tentatively, D is TRBD2 (5 bases). The CDR3 runs 13 residues. CDR1 and CDR2 from the germline V gene are MNHEY and SMNVEV (reference sequence). V lost 5 bases to trimming and J lost 9 bases, with 14 bases between them.

The V gene is TRBV5-4, the J gene TRBJ1-3, with a tentative D call TRBD1 (5 bases). Germline V gene data show CDR1 as SGHNT and CDR2 as YYREEE (reference sequence). V shed 0 bases and J shed 4 bases, with 17 bases lying between them. This CDR3 is 17 amino acids long. CDR3 in amino acids: CASSLASTRGSGNTIYF. In nucleotides, the CDR3 is TGTGCCAGCAGCTTGGCCTCTACGCGGGGGTCCGGAAACACCATATATTTT. Together with reference TRBV5-4 and TRBJ1-3, the CDR3 gives the full variable domain: ETGVTQSPTHLIKTRGQQVTLRCSSQSGHNTVSWYQQALGQGPQFIFQYYREEENGRGNFPPRFSGLQFPNYSSELNVNALELDDSALYLCASSLASTRGSGNTIYFGEGSWLTVV.

In its sample, this clone was seen a few times. The chain joins TRBV5-5 to TRBJ1-2; maybe TRBD1 (5 bases). This CDR3 spans 16 amino acids. V lost 4 bases, J lost 2 bases, and 18 bases lay in between. CDR1 and CDR2 (germline): SGHKS, YYEKEE (reference sequence). CDR3 protein: CASSLSTDYLNYGYTF. The CDR3 bases are TGTGCCAGCAGCCTATCGACAGATTACTTGAACTATGGCTACACCTTC.

The chain uses TRBV9 and TRBJ2-5, with a tentative D call TRBD1 (6 bases). The ends were cut back, 3 bases at V and 5 bases at J, with 17 bases in the middle. Germline lookup yields CDR1 SGDLS and CDR2 YYNGEE. The CDR3 is 15 residues long. The CDR3 bases are TGTGCCAGCAGCGCCTCTACGGGGCAGGGGGAGACCCAGTACTTC. Translation: CASSASTGQGETQYF.

This clone was counted between two and nine times. The chain joins TRBV9 to TRBJ2-3, with 11 bases lining up with TRBD2. CDR3 length equals 16 residues. V dropped 3 bases and J dropped 9; count of bases not matched to a gene: 12. The germline V gene encodes CDR1 SGDLS and CDR2 YYNGEE. Here the CDR3 DNA reads TGTGCCAGCAGCGCAACCCTAGCGGGGGGTCAGGAGACGCAGTATTTT. Translated: CASSATLAGGQETQYF.

The J gene is TRBJ1-2, the V gene TRBV27; 7 nucleotides match TRBD1. Germline V gene lookup returns CDR1 MNHEY and CDR2 SMNVEV (reference sequence). The trim removed 6 bases at V and 7 bases at J, leaving 14 bases unmatched. This CDR3 spans 15 amino acids. The CDR3 DNA reads as TGTGCCAGCAGCTCAATTGACAGGGCACCCGTTGGCTACACCTTC. The encoded protein is CASSSIDRAPVGYTF.

J is TRBJ2-7 and V is TRBV10-2, with D possibly being TRBD2 (5 bases). This CDR3 spans 13 amino acids. The V gene lost 8 bases and the J gene lost 1 base, with 12 bases spanning the gap. Per the germline V gene, CDR1 is WSHSY and CDR2 is SAAADI. CDR3 protein: CASAIGGSYEQYF. CDR3 sequence (DNA): TGCGCCAGCGCGATTGGAGGATCCTACGAGCAGTACTTC.

The chain is built from TRBV7-2 and TRBJ1-3; D not resolved. Germline V gene data show CDR1 as SGHTA and CDR2 as FQGNSA. This CDR3 spans 15 amino acids. V was shortened by 0 bases and J by 4 bases, with 10 bases between the two germline ends. The CDR3 sequence: CASSLAGQTGNTIYF. CDR3 nucleotide sequence: TGTGCCAGCAGCTTAGCTGGGCAGACCGGAAACACCATATATTTT.

V usage is TRBV30 and J usage is TRBJ1-2; TRBD1 is a possible D gene (6 bases). The germline CDR1 and CDR2 sequences are GTSNPN and SVGIG (reference sequence). This CDR3 is 12 amino acids long. Trimming took 3 bases from V and 4 from J, leaving 9 bases between them. This CDR3 is CAWRGGGYGYTF. The CDR3 nucleotides are TGTGCCTGGAGAGGGGGGGGCTATGGCTACACCTTC.

The chain recombines TRBV5-4 with TRBJ2-7; 12 nucleotides align to TRBD2. Trimming at V came to 4 bases and at J to 6 bases, leaving 8 bases not matched to a gene. CDR3 size: 15 residues. The germline V gene has CDR1 SGHNT and CDR2 YYREEE (reference sequence). The CDR3 bases are TGTGCCAGCAGCCAAAGACTAGCGGGAGAGGGCGAGCAGTACTTC. As protein: CASSQRLAGEGEQYF.

The J gene is TRBJ2-7, the V gene TRBV4-1; 10 nucleotides match TRBD2. With V trimmed by 3 bases and J by 1 base, 6 bases remained unmatched. CDR3 size: 16 residues. The V gene's germline CDR1 is MGHRA and CDR2 YSYEKL. The CDR3 DNA sequence: TGCGCCAGCAGCCACCTCATAGCGGGGGGTTCCTACGAGCAGTACTTC. Translating gives CASSHLIAGGSYEQYF.

This clone came up once. J is TRBJ2-5 and V is TRBV28, with 8 bases aligning to TRBD2. Germline loops: CDR1 MDHEN, CDR2 SYDVKM. Trimming removed 5 bases from V and 4 bases from J; junction bases left unmatched: 12. The CDR3 loop spans 16 amino acids. The CDR3 reads CASSTTGTGGTETQYF. The CDR3 nucleotides are TGTGCCAGCAGTACCACCGGGACGGGAGGGACAGAGACCCAGTACTTC.

This clone was counted once. V and J are TRBV11-2 and TRBJ1-2; D might be TRBD1 (6 bases). The ends were cut back, 6 bases at V and 3 bases at J, with 11 bases in the middle. The V gene's germline CDR1 is SGHAT and CDR2 FQNNGV. The CDR3 runs to 13 residues. Written as DNA, the CDR3 is TGTGCCAGCAGTCCGGACAGCTACTATGGCTACACCTTC. It specifies CASSPDSYYGYTF.

This clone was seen once. The rearrangement links TRBV6-4 to TRBJ2-6; the match to TRBD2 covers 10 bases. CDR3 length: 17 amino acids. V lost 2 bases to trimming and J lost 0 bases; unmatched junction nucleotides: 1. Germline values: CDR1 MRHNA, CDR2 SNTAGT. In DNA, the CDR3 is TGTGCCAGCAGTGACAGCGGGGGGGTCTCTGGGGCCAACGTCCTGACTTTC. Translating it yields CASSDSGGVSGANVLTF.

The J gene is TRBJ2-3, the V gene TRBV9, with D possibly matching TRBD2 (6 bases). Trimming left V 4 bases short and J 0 bases short, with 15 bases between. There are 16 residues in the CDR3. CDR1 and CDR2 from the germline V gene are SGDLS and YYNGEE. This CDR3 is CASSTRGFSSTDTQYF. The CDR3, as DNA: TGTGCCAGCAGCACCCGGGGGTTTTCTAGCACAGATACGCAGTATTTT.

The rearrangement uses TRBV27 and TRBJ1-2; TRBD1 agrees at 10 bases. Germline V gives CDR1 MNHEY, CDR2 SMNVEV (reference sequence). The CDR3 extends over 16 amino acids. V lost 5 bases, J lost 4 bases, and 10 bases stayed unmatched. This CDR3 reads CASSPWTGGGSYGYTF. For the CDR3, the DNA is TGTGCCAGCAGTCCGTGGACAGGGGGTGGTAGCTATGGCTACACCTTC.

J is TRBJ1-5 and V is TRBV2, with 9 bases fitting TRBD1. Germline trimming cut 9 bases from V and 2 bases from J; bases unmatched to any gene: 5. The CDR3 consists of 14 residues. Germline V lookup: CDR1 SNHLY, CDR2 FYNNEI. The CDR3: CASGRDRGNQPQHF. The DNA for the CDR3 is TGTGCCAGTGGCAGGGACAGGGGCAATCAGCCCCAGCATTTT.

This chain links TRBV4-3 with TRBJ2-7; TRBD2 agrees at 8 bases. Per germline, CDR1 LGHNA and CDR2 YSLEER. V shed 1 base and J 3 bases; nucleotides not matched to a gene: 2. This CDR3 spans 14 amino acids. CDR3 nucleotides: TGCGCCAGCAGCCAAGCGGGGGGGGGCTACGAGCAGTACTTC. Translation: CASSQAGGGYEQYF.

This clone was recorded only once. CDR3 in DNA: TGCGCCAGCAGCCAACCAACGGGGGTATCCTATAATTCACCCCTCCACTTT. It codes for CASSQPTGVSYNSPLHF. The chain has TRBV4-1 and TRBJ1-6, with a tentative D call TRBD1 (5 bases). From germline, CDR1 is MGHRA and CDR2 YSYEKL. Trimming pared 2 bases from V and 1 base from J, leaving 12 bases between. The CDR3 runs to 17 residues.

The J gene is TRBJ1-5, the V gene TRBV4-1; a possible D gene is TRBD1 (5 bases). Trimming shortened V by 1 base and J by 1 base, and 8 bases separated the two germline ends. This CDR3 contains 15 residues. Germline lookup yields CDR1 MGHRA and CDR2 YSYEKL. The CDR3 region has the DNA TGCGCCAGCAGCCAAGGCAGGGCAAGCAATCAGCCCCAGCATTTT. Its translation: CASSQGRASNQPQHF.

The table lists this clone with a few counts. The chain couples TRBV2 to TRBJ1-6; TRBD1 matches at 8 bases. CDR3 size: 14 residues. Trimming took 6 bases from V and 9 from J; bases not matched to a gene: 7. Germline V gene data show CDR1 as SNHLY and CDR2 as FYNNEI. The CDR3 loop is CASRGTGAISPLHF. Here the CDR3 DNA reads TGTGCCAGCAGAGGGACAGGAGCAATTTCACCCCTCCACTTT.

The rearrangement joins TRBV5-1 to TRBJ1-1; 10 bases match TRBD1. This CDR3 region has 17 residues. The germline V gene has CDR1 SGHRS and CDR2 YFSETQ. With V trimmed by 4 bases and J by 2 bases, 11 bases remained unmatched. CDR3 nucleotide sequence: TGCGCCAGCAGCCCCCGTGGACAGGGGGGCAGTAACACTGAAGCTTTCTTT. Translated: CASSPRGQGGSNTEAFF.